One and the same sample provided the 20 T cell receptor beta chains below, sequenced in a study of chemoradiotherapy in HPV16-positive cancers. Profiling relied on immunoSEQ multiplex PCR, and the TCRdb table lists in-frame clones only, not all of them. The profile covers tens of thousands of clones, with under 95% appearing a single time and around 3.5% taken by the ten largest. This specimen was blood, taken from a patient who underwent chemoradiotherapy. Source of these receptors: a human donor with HPV-associated anogenital cancer.

The chain uses TRBV6-5 and TRBJ2-7, with TRBD2 matching over 12 bases. The CDR3 is made up of 14 amino acids. The V segment lost 6 bases and the J segment 2 bases; nucleotides outside the gene matches: 2. Per germline, CDR1 MNHEY and CDR2 SVGAGI. CDR3 protein: CASRRTSGTYEQYF. The CDR3 nucleotides read TGTGCCAGCAGACGGACTAGCGGGACCTACGAGCAGTACTTC.

The chain has TRBV9 and TRBJ1-3; 10 nucleotides line up with TRBD1. The germline V gene encodes CDR1 SGDLS and CDR2 YYNGEE. The length of the CDR3 is 17 residues. The V segment lost 0 bases and the J segment 4 bases; nucleotides outside the gene matches: 7. CDR3 sequence: CASSVVGTGESGNTIYF. The DNA for the CDR3 is TGTGCCAGCAGCGTAGTGGGGACAGGGGAGTCCGGAAACACCATATATTTT.

The V call is TRBV4-2, the J call TRBJ1-3, with D unresolved. The germline V gene encodes CDR1 LGHNA and CDR2 YNFKEQ. This CDR3 is built from 14 residues. V dropped 0 bases and J dropped 4 bases, with 7 bases sitting between them. The CDR3 protein is CASSQDIPGNTIYF. The CDR3 nucleotides are TGTGCCAGCAGCCAAGATATCCCGGGAAACACCATATATTTT.

The chain uses TRBV7-2 and TRBJ2-5, with a weak D call TRBD2 (6 bases). The J call may be wrong; the DNA end is better matched by TRBJ2-7. Germline lookup yields CDR1 SGHTA and CDR2 FQGNSA. CDR3 length: 15 residues. The chain's CDR3 is CASSLWGDGSYEQYF. The CDR3 coding sequence is TGTGCCAGCAGCCTCTGGGGGGACGGCTCCTACGAGCAGTACTTC.

The table lists this clone with a few counts. The chain joins TRBV30 to TRBJ1-1; D gene uncertain. Trimming took off 2 bases at V and 1 base at J, with 8 bases between the two ends. The CDR3 totals 13 residues. CDR1 is GTSNPN and CDR2 is SVGIG in the germline V gene (reference sequence). The DNA for the CDR3 is TGTGCCTGGAGTTTTGTCGGGAACACTGAAGCTTTCTTT. Translating gives CAWSFVGNTEAFF. Together with reference TRBV30 and TRBJ1-1, the CDR3 gives the full variable domain: SQTIHQWPATLVQPVGSPLSLECTVEGTSNPNLYWYRQAAGRGLQLLFYSVGIGQISSEVPQNLSASRPQDRQFILSSKKLLLSDSGFYLCAWSFVGNTEAFFGQGTRLTVV.

This chain joins TRBV5-4 and TRBJ2-3, with a possible D match to TRBD2 (6 bases). The CDR3 consists of 15 residues. Trimming left V 0 bases short and J 2 bases short, with 10 bases between. Germline assignment: CDR1 SGHNT and CDR2 YYREEE (reference sequence). This chain's CDR3 is CASSLAGDLTDTQYF. The CDR3 DNA is TGTGCCAGCAGCTTGGCGGGAGACCTCACAGATACGCAGTATTTT.

The V and J genes are TRBV6-5 and TRBJ2-1; 10 nucleotides agree with TRBD2. Germline CDR1 and CDR2: MNHEY and SVGAGI. J lost 4 bases, V lost 6 bases, and 6 bases had no gene match. There are 15 residues in the CDR3. The CDR3 spells CASSPSSGGYNEQFF. CDR3 nucleotides: TGTGCCAGCAGCCCTTCTAGCGGGGGATACAATGAGCAGTTCTTC.

V usage is TRBV19 and J usage is TRBJ1-6; 9 nucleotides align to TRBD1. The CDR3 runs to 14 residues. The germline V gene encodes CDR1 LNHDA and CDR2 SQIVND (reference sequence). The V gene end was trimmed by 6 bases and the J gene end by 9 bases; junction bases not matched to a gene: 6. The CDR3 spells CASSGTGSGSPLHF. The CDR3 nucleotides read TGTGCCAGTAGCGGGACAGGGTCCGGTTCACCCCTCCACTTT.

The gene calls are TRBV12-5 and TRBJ2-4, with D tentatively TRBD2 (6 bases). The V gene's germline CDR1 is LGHNT and CDR2 FRNRAP. V was trimmed by 7 bases and J by 10 bases, leaving 14 bases between them. CDR3 length: 12 amino acids. Here the CDR3 reads CASALDAGIQYF. CDR3 nucleotides: TGTGCTAGTGCCCTAGACGCGGGAATTCAGTACTTC. The complete variable domain, with remaining parts taken from reference TRBV12-5 and TRBJ2-4, reads DARVTQTPRHKVTEMGQEVTMRCQPILGHNTVFWYRQTMMQGLELLAYFRNRAPLDDSGMPKDRFSAEMPDATLATLKIQPSEPRDSAVYFCASALDAGIQYFGAGTRLSVL.

This sequence joins TRBV25-1 and TRBJ2-3; tentatively, D is TRBD1 (6 bases). The V end was cut by 4 bases, the J end by 5 bases, with 13 bases between. The CDR3 has 14 residues. Germline V gene sequence: CDR1 MGHDK, CDR2 SYGVNS. CDR3 sequence (DNA): TGTGCCAGCAGTGGATCAGGGGATGTAGATACGCAGTATTTT. Protein: CASSGSGDVDTQYF.

This clone has just one count. The J gene is TRBJ2-5, the V gene TRBV4-3, with D tentatively TRBD2 (7 bases). The CDR3 runs to 15 residues. The germline V and J ends were trimmed by 0 bases and 6 bases, with 14 bases remaining between them. Germline V CDR1 and CDR2: LGHNA, YSLEER. For the CDR3, the DNA is TGCGCCAGCAGCCAAGATAGTGGGGGGGCAAAGACCCAGTACTTC. Residues: CASSQDSGGAKTQYF.

The chain employs TRBV5-5 and TRBJ2-1; maybe TRBD2 (5 bases). Germline V gives CDR1 SGHKS, CDR2 YYEKEE (reference sequence). V was trimmed by 1 base and J by 6 bases, leaving 11 bases between them. The CDR3 spans 14 residues. The CDR3 sequence: CASSLRLASNEQFF. Here the CDR3 DNA reads TGTGCCAGCAGCTTGAGGCTAGCTTCCAATGAGCAGTTCTTC.

This clone was observed once. The CDR3 DNA reads TGCGCCAGCAGCAAGACCGGGACAGGGGCCGGGGAGCTGTTTTTT. Its translation is CASSKTGTGAGELFF. V is TRBV4-3 and J is TRBJ2-2, with TRBD1 identical over 10 bases. J gave up 6 bases and V 5 bases, and 6 bases lay outside the gene matches. CDR3 size: 15 residues. Germline V gene sequence: CDR1 LGHNA, CDR2 YSLEER.

This chain connects TRBV19 to TRBJ2-3; 7 nucleotides align to TRBD2. The CDR3 length is 15 residues. From germline, CDR1 is LNHDA and CDR2 SQIVND (reference sequence). The V gene end was trimmed by 10 bases and the J gene end by 0 bases; junction bases not matched to a gene: 10. CDR3 amino acids: CATQEGRASTDTQYF. The CDR3 nucleotides read TGTGCCACACAAGAAGGGAGGGCTAGCACAGATACGCAGTATTTT.

The V call is TRBV7-6, the J call TRBJ2-3; 9 positions agree with TRBD1. The V gene's germline CDR1 is SGHVS and CDR2 FNYEAQ. CDR3 length: 16 residues. J lost 3 bases, V lost 6 bases, and 10 bases had no gene match. The CDR3 nucleotides read TGTGCCAGCAGTTTTATCCCTGGACAGGGGACAGATACGCAGTATTTT. It yields the protein CASSFIPGQGTDTQYF.

CDR3 DNA sequence: TGTGCCAGCCGGGAGGGGGCGCGAGGCTACACCTTC. It translates to CASREGARGYTF. The chain recombines TRBV19 with TRBJ1-2; 7 bases fit TRBD1. Germline CDR1 LNHDA, CDR2 SQIVND (reference sequence). V was clipped by 9 bases and J by 8 bases; unmatched bases: 9. The CDR3 consists of 12 residues. Combining the CDR3 with reference TRBV19 and TRBJ1-2 gives the whole variable domain DGGITQSPKYLFRKEGQNVTLSCEQNLNHDAMYWYRQDPGQGLRLIYYSQIVNDFQKGDIAEGYSVSREKKESFPLTVTSAQKNPTAFYLCASREGARGYTFGSGTRLTVV.

This chain uses TRBV10-3 with TRBJ2-1, with D perhaps TRBD1 (5 bases). Germline V gene sequence: CDR1 ENHRY, CDR2 SYGVKD. The CDR3 runs to 14 residues. The germline V and J ends were trimmed by 6 bases and 0 bases, with 9 bases remaining between them. CDR3 residues: CAIRQGGSYNEQFF. The CDR3 DNA sequence: TGTGCCATCAGGCAGGGTGGCTCCTACAATGAGCAGTTCTTC.

V usage is TRBV6-6 and J usage is TRBJ1-2, with D uncertain. CDR3 length: 14 residues. Germline V gene lookup returns CDR1 MNHNY and CDR2 SVGAGI (reference sequence). V lost 4 bases and J lost 4, with 13 bases in between. CDR3 amino acids: CASSSAGEIYGYTF. The CDR3 DNA is TGTGCCAGCAGTTCTGCTGGGGAGATCTATGGCTACACCTTC.

The rearrangement joins TRBV7-2 to TRBJ1-2, with a tentative D call TRBD1 (6 bases). The CDR3 runs to 14 residues. V was trimmed by 6 bases and J by 2 bases, leaving 13 bases between them. The germline gives CDR1 SGHTA, CDR2 FQGNSA. CDR3 sequence: CASSSRGGNYGYTF. The CDR3, as DNA: TGTGCCAGCAGTTCCCGGGGGGGCAACTATGGCTACACCTTC.

This chain connects TRBV5-4 to TRBJ2-1; 7 bases match TRBD1. CDR3 length: 13 residues. Germline CDR1 SGHNT, CDR2 YYREEE (reference sequence). V lost 2 bases and J lost 8; bases outside the gene matches: 4. The CDR3 loop reads CASSLQGTDEQFF. The CDR3, as DNA: TGTGCCAGCAGCTTACAGGGGACGGATGAGCAGTTCTTC.